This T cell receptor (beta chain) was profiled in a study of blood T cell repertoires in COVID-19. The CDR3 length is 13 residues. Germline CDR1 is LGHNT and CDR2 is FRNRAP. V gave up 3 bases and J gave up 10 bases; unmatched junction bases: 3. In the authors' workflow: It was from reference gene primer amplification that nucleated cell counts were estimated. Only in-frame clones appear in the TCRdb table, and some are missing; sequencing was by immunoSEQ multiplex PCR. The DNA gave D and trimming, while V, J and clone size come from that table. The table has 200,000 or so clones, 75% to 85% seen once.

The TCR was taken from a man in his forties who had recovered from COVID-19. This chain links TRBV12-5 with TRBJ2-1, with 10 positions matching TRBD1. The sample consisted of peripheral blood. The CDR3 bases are TGTGCTAGTGGTTTCGGGACAGGGGACGAGCAGTTCTTC. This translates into CASGFGTGDEQFF.